The 9 T cell receptor beta chains below come from one sample, sequenced in a study of cytomegalovirus exposure and HLA in healthy donors. The PCR made use of 60 Vbeta and 13 Jbeta primers. Some clones are missing from TCRdb's copy, which holds only in-frame ones; the method was immunoSEQ multiplex PCR. The table lists around 100,000 clones, 60% to 80% of them singletons, with about 2.6% in the top ten. Sequenced input: PBMCs. The source is a man over 45 in good health and CMV-seropositive.

V is TRBV25-1 and J is TRBJ1-4; D not certain. CDR3 length: 13 amino acids. Between the trimmed V and J ends, which lost 3 bases and 5 bases, there was a span of 7 bases. Germline lookup yields CDR1 MGHDK and CDR2 SYGVNS. In DNA form, the CDR3 reads TGTGCCAGCAGTGAGCCAGTCAATGAAAAACTGTTTTTT. This gives the protein CASSEPVNEKLFF.

This rearrangement joins TRBV2 to TRBJ2-5, with TRBD2 as a possible D gene (6 bases). The CDR3 totals 11 residues. Germline CDR1 is SNHLY and CDR2 is FYNNEI. The V end lost 7 bases, the J end lost 7 bases, and 10 bases lay between the germline ends. This CDR3 reads CASTVGGTQYF. The CDR3 bases are TGTGCCAGCACCGTCGGGGGGACCCAGTACTTC.

A few counts support this clone. V and J are TRBV10-3 and TRBJ2-1, with 11 bases that match TRBD2. From germline, CDR1 is ENHRY and CDR2 SYGVKD. Trimming removed 6 bases from V and 10 bases from J; junction bases left unmatched: 8. The CDR3 spans 14 residues. CDR3 in DNA: TGTGCCATCAGGATCCTTAGCGGGGGGGTCGAGCAGTTCTTC. This sequence encodes CAIRILSGGVEQFF.

The chain links TRBV6-5 to TRBJ1-2; D call uncertain. The germline V gene has CDR1 MNHEY and CDR2 SVGAGI. This CDR3 region has 16 residues. The ends were cut back, 0 bases at V and 8 bases at J, with 19 bases in the middle. The DNA for the CDR3 is TGTGCCAGCAGTTACTCGATAATTCGGGTCGGTGGCGGCTACACCTTC. Encoded protein: CASSYSIIRVGGGYTF.

The genes are TRBV9 and TRBJ1-3, with TRBD1 matching over 8 bases. CDR1 and CDR2 from the germline V gene are SGDLS and YYNGEE. The V and J ends lost 3 bases and 3 bases, in that order; junction bases with no gene match: 5. The CDR3 totals 15 residues. The CDR3 here is CASSAIGQGGNTIYF. CDR3 nucleotides: TGTGCCAGCAGCGCCATAGGACAGGGTGGAAACACCATATATTTT.

This chain links TRBV5-1 with TRBJ2-3; 10 nucleotides match TRBD2. This CDR3 comprises 15 residues. J was trimmed by 0 bases and V by 6 bases; bases with no gene match: 4. The germline V gene encodes CDR1 SGHRS and CDR2 YFSETQ. The CDR3 nucleotides read TGCGCCAGCAACCCTAGCGGGAGCAGCACAGATACGCAGTATTTT. Its protein is CASNPSGSSTDTQYF.

This sequence joins TRBV2 and TRBJ2-5, with 7 positions matching TRBD1. The CDR3 consists of 14 residues. The germline V gene has CDR1 SNHLY and CDR2 FYNNEI. V trimming: 6 bases; J trimming: 3 bases; junction bases outside the gene matches: 7. The chain's CDR3 is CASSPGTVKETQYF. CDR3 sequence (DNA): TGTGCCAGCAGCCCCGGGACAGTGAAAGAGACCCAGTACTTC.

The J gene is TRBJ2-1, the V gene TRBV9; D call uncertain. The CDR3 runs 14 residues. Germline CDR1 reads SGDLS; CDR2 reads YYNGEE. Trimming shortened V by 0 bases and J by 4 bases, and 8 bases separated the two germline ends. CDR3: CASSVVSRYNEQFF. The DNA for the CDR3 is TGTGCCAGCAGCGTAGTATCCCGGTACAATGAGCAGTTCTTC.

The gene calls are TRBV5-6 and TRBJ2-7, with D perhaps matching TRBD2 (6 bases). Germline lookup yields CDR1 SGHDT and CDR2 YYEEEE. V lost 3 bases and J 6 bases, leaving 10 bases between the germline ends. The length of the CDR3 is 12 residues. The CDR3 DNA is TGTGCCAGCAGCTCGCAGGGAGGCGAGCAGTACTTC. It codes for CASSSQGGEQYF.